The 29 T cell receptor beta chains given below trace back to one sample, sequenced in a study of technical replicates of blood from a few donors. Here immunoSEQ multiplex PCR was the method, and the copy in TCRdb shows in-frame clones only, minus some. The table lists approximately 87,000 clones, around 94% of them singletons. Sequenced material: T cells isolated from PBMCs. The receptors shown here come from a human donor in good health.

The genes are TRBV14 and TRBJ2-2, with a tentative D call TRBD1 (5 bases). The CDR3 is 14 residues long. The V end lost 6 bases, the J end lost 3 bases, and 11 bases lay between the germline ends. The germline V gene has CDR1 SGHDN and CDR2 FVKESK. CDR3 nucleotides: TGTGCCAGCAGATTAAAGGGGTACACCGGGGAGCTGTTTTTT. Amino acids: CASRLKGYTGELFF.

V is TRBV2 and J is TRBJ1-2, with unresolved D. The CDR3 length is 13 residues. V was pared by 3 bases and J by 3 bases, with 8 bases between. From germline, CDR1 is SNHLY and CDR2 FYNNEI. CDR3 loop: CASSDGQHYGYTF. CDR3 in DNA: TGTGCCAGCAGTGATGGGCAGCACTATGGCTACACCTTC.

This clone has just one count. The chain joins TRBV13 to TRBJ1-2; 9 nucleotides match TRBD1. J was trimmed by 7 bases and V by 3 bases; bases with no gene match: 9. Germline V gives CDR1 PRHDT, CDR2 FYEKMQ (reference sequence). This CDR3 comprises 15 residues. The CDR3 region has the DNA TGTGCCAGCAGCTTCCTGGACAGGGGAGTAAGTGGCTACACCTTC. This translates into CASSFLDRGVSGYTF. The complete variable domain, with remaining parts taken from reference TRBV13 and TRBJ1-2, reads AAGVIQSPRHLIKEKRETATLKCYPIPRHDTVYWYQQGPGQDPQFLISFYEKMQSDKGSIPDRFSAQQFSDYHSELNMSSLELGDSALYFCASSFLDRGVSGYTFGSGTRLTVV.

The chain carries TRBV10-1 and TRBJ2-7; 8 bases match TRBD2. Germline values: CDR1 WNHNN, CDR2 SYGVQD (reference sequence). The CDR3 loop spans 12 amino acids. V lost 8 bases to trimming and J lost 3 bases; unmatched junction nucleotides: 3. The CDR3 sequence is CASGTSNYEQYF. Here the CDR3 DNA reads TGCGCCAGCGGGACTAGTAACTACGAGCAGTACTTC.

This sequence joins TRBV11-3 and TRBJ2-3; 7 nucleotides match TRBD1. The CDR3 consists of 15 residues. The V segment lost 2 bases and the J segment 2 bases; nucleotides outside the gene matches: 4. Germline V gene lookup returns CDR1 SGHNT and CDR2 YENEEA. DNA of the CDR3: TGTGCCAGCAGCTTAAACGGACAGGCCACAGATACGCAGTATTTT. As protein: CASSLNGQATDTQYF.

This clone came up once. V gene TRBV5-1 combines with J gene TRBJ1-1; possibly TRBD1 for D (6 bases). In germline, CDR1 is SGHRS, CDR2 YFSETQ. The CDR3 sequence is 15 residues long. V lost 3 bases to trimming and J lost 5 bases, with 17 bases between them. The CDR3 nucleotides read TGCGCCAGCAGCTACGGAATTGATAGGGGGACTGAAGCTTTCTTT. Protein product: CASSYGIDRGTEAFF.

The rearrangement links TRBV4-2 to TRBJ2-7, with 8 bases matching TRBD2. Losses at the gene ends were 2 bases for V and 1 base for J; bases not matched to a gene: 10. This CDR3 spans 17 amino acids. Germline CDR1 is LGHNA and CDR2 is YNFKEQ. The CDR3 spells CASSQPGGEGGSYEQYF. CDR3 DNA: TGTGCCAGCAGCCAACCGGGGGGGGAGGGAGGGTCCTACGAGCAGTACTTC.

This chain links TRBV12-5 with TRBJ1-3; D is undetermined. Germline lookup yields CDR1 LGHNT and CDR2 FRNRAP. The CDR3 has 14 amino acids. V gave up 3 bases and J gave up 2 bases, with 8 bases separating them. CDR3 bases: TGTGCTAGTGGTTTCATCGGGGCTGGAAACACCATATATTTT. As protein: CASGFIGAGNTIYF.

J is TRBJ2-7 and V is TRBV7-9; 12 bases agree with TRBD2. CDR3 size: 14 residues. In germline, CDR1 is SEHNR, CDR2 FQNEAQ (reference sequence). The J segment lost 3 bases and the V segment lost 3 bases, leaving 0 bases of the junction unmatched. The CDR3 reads CASSLTSGSYEQYF. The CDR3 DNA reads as TGTGCCAGCAGCTTGACTAGCGGGAGCTACGAGCAGTACTTC.

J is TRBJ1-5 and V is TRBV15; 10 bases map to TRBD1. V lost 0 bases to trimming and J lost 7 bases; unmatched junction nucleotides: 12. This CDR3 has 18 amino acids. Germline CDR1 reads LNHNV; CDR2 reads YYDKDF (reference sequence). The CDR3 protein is CATSRDRGQGTSDQPQHF. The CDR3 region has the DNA TGTGCCACCAGCAGAGATCGGGGACAGGGGACAAGCGACCAGCCCCAGCATTTT.

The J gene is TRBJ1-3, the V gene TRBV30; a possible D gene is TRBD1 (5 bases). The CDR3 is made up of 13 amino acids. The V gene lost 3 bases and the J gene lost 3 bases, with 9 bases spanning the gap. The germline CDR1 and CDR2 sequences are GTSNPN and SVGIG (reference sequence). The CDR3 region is CAWRTVFGNTIYF. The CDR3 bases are TGTGCCTGGAGGACAGTATTTGGAAACACCATATATTTT.

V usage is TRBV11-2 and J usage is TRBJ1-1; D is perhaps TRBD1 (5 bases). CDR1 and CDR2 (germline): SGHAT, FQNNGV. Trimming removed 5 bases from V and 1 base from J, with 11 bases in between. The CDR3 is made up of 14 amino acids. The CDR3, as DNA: TGTGCCAGCAGCCAGGGTCTCCGGAACACTGAAGCTTTCTTT. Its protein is CASSQGLRNTEAFF.

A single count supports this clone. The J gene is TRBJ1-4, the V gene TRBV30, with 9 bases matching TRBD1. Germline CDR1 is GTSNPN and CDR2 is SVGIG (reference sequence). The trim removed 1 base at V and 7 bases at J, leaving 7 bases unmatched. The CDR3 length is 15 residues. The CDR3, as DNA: TGTGCCTGGAGTGCCGGACAGGGGATGTTTGAAAAACTGTTTTTT. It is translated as CAWSAGQGMFEKLFF.

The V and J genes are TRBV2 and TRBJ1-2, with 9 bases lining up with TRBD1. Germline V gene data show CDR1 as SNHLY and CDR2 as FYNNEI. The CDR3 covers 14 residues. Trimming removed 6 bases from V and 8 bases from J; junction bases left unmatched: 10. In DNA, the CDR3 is TGTGCCAGCAGAGGGACAGGGTCCCGGAGGGGCTACACCTTC. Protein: CASRGTGSRRGYTF.

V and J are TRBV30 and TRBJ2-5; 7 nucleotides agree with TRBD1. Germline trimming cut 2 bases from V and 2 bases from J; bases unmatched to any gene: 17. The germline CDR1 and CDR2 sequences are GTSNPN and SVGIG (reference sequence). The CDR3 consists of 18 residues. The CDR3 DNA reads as TGTGCCTGGAGTAAGATTAGGACCCGACAGGGTGGTCAAGAGACCCAGTACTTC. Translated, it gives CAWSKIRTRQGGQETQYF. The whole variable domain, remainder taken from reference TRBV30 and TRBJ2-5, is SQTIHQWPATLVQPVGSPLSLECTVEGTSNPNLYWYRQAAGRGLQLLFYSVGIGQISSEVPQNLSASRPQDRQFILSSKKLLLSDSGFYLCAWSKIRTRQGGQETQYFGPGTRLLVL.

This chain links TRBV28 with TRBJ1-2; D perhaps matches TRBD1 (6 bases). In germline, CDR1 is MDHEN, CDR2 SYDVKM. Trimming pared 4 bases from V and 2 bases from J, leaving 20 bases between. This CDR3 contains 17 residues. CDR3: CASSSTGTFHGNYGYTF. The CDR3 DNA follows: TGTGCCAGCAGTTCAACCGGGACATTCCACGGGAACTATGGCTACACCTTC.

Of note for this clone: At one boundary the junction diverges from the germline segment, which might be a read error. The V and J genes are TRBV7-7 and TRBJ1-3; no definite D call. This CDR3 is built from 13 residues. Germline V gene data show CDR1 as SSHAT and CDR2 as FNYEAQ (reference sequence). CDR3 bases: TGTGCTAGCAGCCTTGGGCCCAGAAACACCATATATTTT. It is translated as CASSLGPRNTIYF.

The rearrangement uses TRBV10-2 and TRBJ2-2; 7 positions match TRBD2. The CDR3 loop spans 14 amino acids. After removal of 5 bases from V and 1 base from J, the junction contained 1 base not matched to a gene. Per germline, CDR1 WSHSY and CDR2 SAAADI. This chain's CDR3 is CASSPSGNTGELFF. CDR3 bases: TGCGCCAGCAGTCCTAGCGGGAACACCGGGGAGCTGTTTTTT.

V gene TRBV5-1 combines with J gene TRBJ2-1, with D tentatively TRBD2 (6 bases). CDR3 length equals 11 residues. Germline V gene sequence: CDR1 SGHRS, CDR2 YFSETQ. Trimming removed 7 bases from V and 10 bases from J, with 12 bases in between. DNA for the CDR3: TGCGCCAGCGGGGAGGCGCACGAGCAGTTCTTC. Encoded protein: CASGEAHEQFF.

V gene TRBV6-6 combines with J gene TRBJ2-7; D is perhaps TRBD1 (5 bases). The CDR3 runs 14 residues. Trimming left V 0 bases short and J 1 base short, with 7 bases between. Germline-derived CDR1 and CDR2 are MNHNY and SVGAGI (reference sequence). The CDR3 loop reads CASSYSGQSYEQYF. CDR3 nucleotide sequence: TGTGCCAGCAGTTACTCGGGGCAATCCTACGAGCAGTACTTC.

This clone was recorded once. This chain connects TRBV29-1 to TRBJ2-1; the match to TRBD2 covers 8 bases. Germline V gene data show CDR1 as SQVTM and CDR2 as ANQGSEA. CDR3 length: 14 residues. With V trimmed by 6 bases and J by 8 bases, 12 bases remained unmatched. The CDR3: CSVPSGRWVDEQFF. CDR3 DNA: TGCAGCGTGCCCAGCGGGAGATGGGTCGATGAGCAGTTCTTC.

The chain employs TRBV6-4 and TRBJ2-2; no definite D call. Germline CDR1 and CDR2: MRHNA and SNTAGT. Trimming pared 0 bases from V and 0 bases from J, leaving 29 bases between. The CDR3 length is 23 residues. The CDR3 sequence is CASSDSESGSSLSHHANTGELFF. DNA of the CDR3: TGTGCCAGCAGTGACTCGGAGTCGGGTTCGTCGCTTTCGCACCACGCGAACACCGGGGAGCTGTTTTTT.

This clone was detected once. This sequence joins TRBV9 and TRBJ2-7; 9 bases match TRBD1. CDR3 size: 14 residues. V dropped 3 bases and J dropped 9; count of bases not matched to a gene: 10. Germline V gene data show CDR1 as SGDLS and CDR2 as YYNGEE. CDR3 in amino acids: CASSAGQGFTVQYF. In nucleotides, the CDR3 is TGTGCCAGCAGCGCCGGACAGGGGTTTACGGTGCAGTACTTC.

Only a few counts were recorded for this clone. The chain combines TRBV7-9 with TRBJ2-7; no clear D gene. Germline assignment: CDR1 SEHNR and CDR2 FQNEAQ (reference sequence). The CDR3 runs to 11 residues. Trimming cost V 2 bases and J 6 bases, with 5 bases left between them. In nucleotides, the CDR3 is TGTGCCAGCAGCTTACTGCGCGAGCAGTACTTC. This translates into CASSLLREQYF.

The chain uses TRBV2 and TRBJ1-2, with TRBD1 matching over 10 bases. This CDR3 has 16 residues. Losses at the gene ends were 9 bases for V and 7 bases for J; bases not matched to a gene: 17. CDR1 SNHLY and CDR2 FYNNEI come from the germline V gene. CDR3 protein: CARREEGQGRPLGYTF. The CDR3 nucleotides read TGTGCCAGAAGGGAAGAGGGACAGGGGAGACCCCTTGGCTACACCTTC.

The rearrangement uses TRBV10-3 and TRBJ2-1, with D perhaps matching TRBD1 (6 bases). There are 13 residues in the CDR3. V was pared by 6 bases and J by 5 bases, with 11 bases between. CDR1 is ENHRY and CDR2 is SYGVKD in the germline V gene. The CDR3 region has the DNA TGTGCCATCAGCTCCGACAGGAACAATGAGCAGTTCTTC. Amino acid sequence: CAISSDRNNEQFF.

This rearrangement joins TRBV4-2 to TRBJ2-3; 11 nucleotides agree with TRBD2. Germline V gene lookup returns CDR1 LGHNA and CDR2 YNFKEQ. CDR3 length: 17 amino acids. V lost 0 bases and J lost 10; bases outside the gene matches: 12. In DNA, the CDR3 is TGTGCCAGCAGCCAAGAATTTCCTAGCGGGGGGTTCTACCCGCAGTATTTT. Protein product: CASSQEFPSGGFYPQYF.

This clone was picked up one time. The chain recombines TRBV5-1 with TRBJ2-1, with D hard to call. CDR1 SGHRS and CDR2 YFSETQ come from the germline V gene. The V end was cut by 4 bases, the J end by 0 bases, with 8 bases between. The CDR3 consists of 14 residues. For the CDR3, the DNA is TGCGCCAGCAGCGTGGAGAGCTCCTACAATGAGCAGTTCTTC. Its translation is CASSVESSYNEQFF.

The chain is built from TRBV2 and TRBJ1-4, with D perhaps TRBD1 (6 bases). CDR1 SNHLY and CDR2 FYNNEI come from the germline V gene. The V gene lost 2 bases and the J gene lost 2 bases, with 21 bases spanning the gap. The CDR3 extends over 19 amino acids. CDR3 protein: CASSELGQGFRGTNEKLFF. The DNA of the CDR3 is TGTGCCAGCAGTGAACTGGGCCAGGGGTTCCGTGGGACTAATGAAAAACTGTTTTTT.